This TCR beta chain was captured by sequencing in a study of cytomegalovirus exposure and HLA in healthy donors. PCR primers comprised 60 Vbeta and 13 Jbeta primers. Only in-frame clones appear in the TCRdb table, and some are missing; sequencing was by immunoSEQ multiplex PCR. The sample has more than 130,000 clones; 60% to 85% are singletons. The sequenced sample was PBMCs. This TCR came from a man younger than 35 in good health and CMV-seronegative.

DNA of the CDR3: TGTGCCAGCAGCCGAGGACAGGGTAGCAATCAGCCCCAGCATTTT. This gives the protein CASSRGQGSNQPQHF. V gene TRBV6-5 combines with J gene TRBJ1-5; 8 positions match TRBD1. Germline values: CDR1 MNHEY, CDR2 SVGAGI. V gave up 6 bases and J gave up 0 bases; unmatched junction bases: 4. This CDR3 contains 15 residues.